The 2 T cell receptor beta chains below all came from one sample that was sequenced in a study of cytomegalovirus exposure and HLA in healthy donors. The PCR made use of 60 Vbeta and 13 Jbeta primers. The repertoire was sequenced with immunoSEQ multiplex PCR; TCRdb's copy has only in-frame clones and lacks some. Of over 200,000 clones detected, 85% appear once; the ten largest clones hold 1.3%. The sequencing sample was made of PBMCs. The receptors were sampled from a human donor in good health.

Note on this clone: In the same sample, other DNA sequences code for this CDR3. The rearrangement uses TRBV29-1 and TRBJ1-2; TRBD1 aligns across 8 bases. Trimming took 1 base from V and 1 from J; bases not matched to a gene: 2. This CDR3 contains 14 residues. In germline, CDR1 is SQVTM, CDR2 ANQGSEA. The CDR3 loop reads CSVEGRGRNYGYTF. CDR3 in DNA: TGCAGCGTTGAAGGCAGGGGGCGTAACTATGGCTACACCTTC. Together with reference TRBV29-1 and TRBJ1-2, the CDR3 gives the full variable domain: SAVISQKPSRDICQRGTSLTIQCQVDSQVTMMFWYRQQPGQSLTLIATANQGSEATYESGFVIDKFPISRPNLTFSTLTVSNMSPEDSSIYLCSVEGRGRNYGYTFGSGTRLTVV.

This clone was seen once. The V gene is TRBV4-3, the J gene TRBJ2-3, with D uncertain. Germline CDR1 is LGHNA and CDR2 is YSLEER. CDR3 length: 15 amino acids. V was clipped by 5 bases and J by 4 bases, with 16 bases between them. CDR3 DNA sequence: TGCGCCAGCAGCAAACAATCCTCGGGTCCAGATACGCAGTATTTT. It yields the protein CASSKQSSGPDTQYF.